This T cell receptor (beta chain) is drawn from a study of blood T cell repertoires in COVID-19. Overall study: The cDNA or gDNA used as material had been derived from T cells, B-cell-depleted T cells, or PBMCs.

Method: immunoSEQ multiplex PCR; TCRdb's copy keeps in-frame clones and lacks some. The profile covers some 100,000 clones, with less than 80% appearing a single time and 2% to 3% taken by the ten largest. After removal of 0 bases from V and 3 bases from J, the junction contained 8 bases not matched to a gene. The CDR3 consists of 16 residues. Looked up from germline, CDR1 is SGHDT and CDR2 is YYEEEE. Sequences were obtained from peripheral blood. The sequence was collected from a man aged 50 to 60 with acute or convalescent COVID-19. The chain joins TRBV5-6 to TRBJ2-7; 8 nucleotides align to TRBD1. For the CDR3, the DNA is TGTGCCAGCAGCTTGGTAGGGTCAGGGGGCATCTACGAGCAGTACTTC. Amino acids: CASSLVGSGGIYEQYF.